These 28 T cell receptor beta chains were sequenced from one sample in a study of cytomegalovirus exposure and HLA in healthy donors. The PCR ran on 60 Vbeta and 13 Jbeta primers. Here immunoSEQ multiplex PCR was the method, and the copy in TCRdb shows in-frame clones only, minus some. The sample yields around 150,000 clones, around a tenth seen once. The sequencing sample was made of PBMCs. Source of these receptors: a male donor in good health and CMV-seronegative.

The chain combines TRBV10-3 with TRBJ2-5; TRBD1 aligns across 10 bases. V was clipped by 4 bases and J by 5 bases; unmatched bases: 7. The CDR3 runs 15 residues. The V gene's germline CDR1 is ENHRY and CDR2 SYGVKD. The CDR3 loop reads CAISGRDRGRETQYF. The CDR3 bases are TGTGCCATCAGTGGGCGAGACAGGGGGCGGGAGACCCAGTACTTC.

This clone has a handful of counts. The J gene is TRBJ2-1, the V gene TRBV10-3, with 7 nucleotides matching TRBD2. Germline CDR1 and CDR2: ENHRY and SYGVKD. The junction had 9 bases not matched to a gene; V was cut back by 6 bases and J by 7 bases. CDR3 length: 14 amino acids. Here the CDR3 DNA reads TGTGCCATCAGAGAGAGGACTAGTATGAATGAGCAGTTCTTC. Its translation is CAIRERTSMNEQFF.

The CDR3 protein is CASSSRQDPPYGYTF. As DNA, the CDR3 is TGTGCCAGCAGCTCTAGACAGGACCCCCCCTATGGCTACACCTTC. The chain is built from TRBV7-9 and TRBJ1-2, with a weak D call TRBD1 (6 bases). V was trimmed by 4 bases and J by 4 bases, leaving 16 bases between them. The V gene's germline CDR1 is SEHNR and CDR2 FQNEAQ (reference sequence). The CDR3 sequence is 15 residues long.

This clone was detected only a few times. V usage is TRBV10-3 and J usage is TRBJ2-6, with D perhaps matching TRBD1 (6 bases). The CDR3 runs 17 residues. V was clipped by 3 bases and J by 1 base, with 13 bases between them. Germline V gene sequence: CDR1 ENHRY, CDR2 SYGVKD. The CDR3 DNA reads TGTGCCATCAGTGAAACAGGGCCCCGATCTGGGGCCAACGTCCTGACTTTC. Its translation: CAISETGPRSGANVLTF.

The sample holds a few counts of this clone. The chain is built from TRBV21-1 and TRBJ1-1; the table's D call of TRBD1 was not tested on the DNA. TRBV21-1 is labeled a pseudogene. CDR3 length equals 15 residues. The chain's CDR3 is CASRKPGQGNTEAFF. In nucleotides, the CDR3 is TGTGCCAGCAGAAAACCGGGACAGGGGAACACTGAAGCTTTCTTT.

This clone appeared a few times. CDR3 protein: CASRGQGGVQPQHF. CDR3 in DNA: TGTGCCAGCAGAGGTCAGGGAGGGGTTCAGCCCCAGCATTTT. The V gene is TRBV6-1, the J gene TRBJ1-5; tentative D call: TRBD1 (5 bases). With 6 bases removed from V and 6 bases from J, the gap between germline ends came to 15 bases. CDR1 is MNHNS and CDR2 is SASEGT in the germline V gene. The CDR3 extends over 14 amino acids.

The sample holds a few counts of this clone. This CDR3 is also generated by other DNA sequences in the sample. The chain uses TRBV19 and TRBJ1-5; D is perhaps TRBD1 (6 bases). Germline V gene lookup returns CDR1 LNHDA and CDR2 SQIVND (reference sequence). Trimming removed 5 bases at V and 0 bases at J, with 11 bases between. The CDR3 length is 15 residues. The CDR3 DNA reads TGTGCCAGTAGTTCCCAAGGGGGTAGCAATCAGCCCCAGCATTTT. Translation: CASSSQGGSNQPQHF.

The V and J genes are TRBV4-2 and TRBJ1-5; D gene ambiguous. CDR3 length equals 14 residues. CDR1 and CDR2 (germline): LGHNA, YNFKEQ. V lost 0 bases to trimming and J lost 8 bases, with 11 bases between them. For the CDR3, the DNA is TGTGCCAGCAGCCAAGAAAGCCAAGTGGAGCCCCAGCATTTT. Translated, it gives CASSQESQVEPQHF.

This clone was counted between two and nine times. This chain uses TRBV19 with TRBJ1-5, with D unclear. Trimming took off 1 base at V and 1 base at J, with 8 bases between the two ends. CDR1 is LNHDA, CDR2 SQIVND, per germline (reference sequence). This CDR3 has 15 amino acids. CDR3 amino acids: CASSIVSGSNQPQHF. DNA of the CDR3: TGTGCCAGTAGTATAGTTTCGGGAAGCAATCAGCCCCAGCATTTT.

A few counts support this clone. This chain joins TRBV7-9 and TRBJ2-3; weak D call: TRBD2 (5 bases). V was pared by 0 bases and J by 7 bases, with 11 bases between. Germline values: CDR1 SEHNR, CDR2 FQNEAQ (reference sequence). This CDR3 spans 14 amino acids. In nucleotides, the CDR3 is TGTGCCAGCAGCTTAGCGCGGTCCGGGAATACGCAGTATTTT. Protein: CASSLARSGNTQYF.

The gene calls are TRBV28 and TRBJ1-5; weak D call: TRBD1 (5 bases). The CDR3 runs to 15 residues. Per germline, CDR1 MDHEN and CDR2 SYDVKM. Trimming removed 3 bases at V and 9 bases at J, with 18 bases between. For the CDR3, the DNA is TGTGCCAGCAGTTTTAGCGGGGGTCCCTGGGCGCCCCAGCATTTT. Translation: CASSFSGGPWAPQHF.

The gene calls are TRBV7-9 and TRBJ2-5; D is possibly TRBD2 (7 bases). CDR1 and CDR2 (germline): SEHNR, FQNEAQ (reference sequence). The CDR3 runs 17 residues. The V and J ends lost 2 bases and 5 bases respectively, with 21 bases between them. Here the CDR3 DNA reads TGTGCCAGCAGCTTATTCATGTCCGGGGGGCGTTGGGAGACCCAGTACTTC. This sequence encodes CASSLFMSGGRWETQYF.

In its sample, this clone was seen a few times. In the same sample, other DNA sequences code for this CDR3. The V and J genes are TRBV27 and TRBJ2-1, with 7 bases fitting TRBD1. CDR1 is MNHEY and CDR2 is SMNVEV in the germline V gene (reference sequence). This CDR3 comprises 15 residues. V shed 6 bases and J 0 bases; nucleotides not matched to a gene: 5. The CDR3: CASSLDRASYNEQFF. CDR3 in DNA: TGTGCCAGCAGCCTTGACAGGGCCTCCTACAATGAGCAGTTCTTC.

The chain employs TRBV30 and TRBJ2-1; D remains unclear. Per germline, CDR1 GTSNPN and CDR2 SVGIG (reference sequence). This CDR3 has 14 residues. Trimming stripped 3 bases from V and 0 bases from J, with 9 bases between. The DNA for the CDR3 is TGTGCCTGGAGACAGAAGAGCTCCTACAATGAGCAGTTCTTC. Its protein is CAWRQKSSYNEQFF.

CDR3 in DNA: TGTGCCAGCAGCGCCCACAGGGGAACTAATGAAAAACTGTTTTTT. Encoded protein: CASSAHRGTNEKLFF. The rearrangement links TRBV9 to TRBJ1-4; TRBD1 matches at 7 bases. Germline V gene sequence: CDR1 SGDLS, CDR2 YYNGEE. The V and J ends lost 3 bases and 1 base, in that order; junction bases with no gene match: 3. This CDR3 is built from 15 residues. Using reference TRBV9 and TRBJ1-4 for the parts outside the CDR3, the full variable domain is DSGVTQTPKHLITATGQRVTLRCSPRSGDLSVYWYQQSLDQGLQFLIQYYNGEERAKGNILERFSAQQFPDLHSELNLSSLELGDSALYFCASSAHRGTNEKLFFGSGTQLSVL.

This clone was recorded a few times. The V call is TRBV11-2, the J call TRBJ2-7, with 14 bases fitting TRBD2. V was clipped by 4 bases and J by 2 bases; unmatched bases: 10. Germline V lookup: CDR1 SGHAT, CDR2 FQNNGV. The CDR3 loop spans 18 amino acids. CDR3 nucleotides: TGTGCCAGCAGCTCCCGGACTAGCGGGGGGAATTTAACCTACGAGCAGTACTTC. Protein product: CASSSRTSGGNLTYEQYF. Filled out from reference TRBV11-2 and TRBJ2-7, the complete variable domain reads EAGVAQSPRYKIIEKRQSVAFWCNPISGHATLYWYQQILGQGPKLLIQFQNNGVVDDSQLPKDRFSAERLKGVDSTLKIQPAKLEDSAVYLCASSSRTSGGNLTYEQYFGPGTRLTVT.

The chain uses TRBV27 and TRBJ1-2; D remains ambiguous. V lost 6 bases, J lost 4 bases, and 18 bases lay in between. This CDR3 has 15 residues. Germline-derived CDR1 and CDR2 are MNHEY and SMNVEV (reference sequence). The CDR3 DNA reads as TGTGCCAGCAGCCCAGCCCGGGGAACCGGCTATGGCTACACCTTC. This codes for CASSPARGTGYGYTF.

This clone appeared a few times. V is TRBV19 and J is TRBJ1-1, with D tentatively TRBD1 (5 bases). CDR1 and CDR2 from the germline V gene are LNHDA and SQIVND (reference sequence). The germline V and J ends were trimmed by 5 bases and 3 bases, with 22 bases remaining between them. The length of the CDR3 is 17 residues. The CDR3 DNA follows: TGTGCCAGTAGTTCTACGGGGGTGACGGCCCCCTACACTGAAGCTTTCTTT. Protein product: CASSSTGVTAPYTEAFF.

This clone has only a few counts. The DNA of the CDR3 is TGCGCCAGCAGCGAGACAGGGGAGGGGGAGACCCAGTACTTC. This sequence encodes CASSETGEGETQYF. This sequence joins TRBV5-1 and TRBJ2-5, with a tentative D call TRBD1 (8 bases). Trimming pared 4 bases from V and 5 bases from J, leaving 15 bases between. The CDR3 contains 14 residues. CDR1 SGHRS and CDR2 YFSETQ come from the germline V gene.

The table lists this clone with a few counts. The chain joins TRBV27 to TRBJ2-1, with 8 bases aligning to TRBD1. The CDR3 covers 15 residues. Germline trimming cut 7 bases from V and 12 bases from J; bases unmatched to any gene: 17. In germline, CDR1 is MNHEY, CDR2 SMNVEV (reference sequence). The CDR3 sequence: CASTPRTGLIMRQFF. As DNA, the CDR3 is TGTGCCAGCACCCCCAGGACAGGGCTTATAATGAGGCAGTTCTTC.

This clone was detected a few times. This rearrangement joins TRBV7-8 to TRBJ2-3; 10 nucleotides agree with TRBD2. Germline lookup yields CDR1 SGHVS and CDR2 FQNEAQ. The trim removed 3 bases at V and 5 bases at J, leaving 5 bases unmatched. The CDR3 is 15 amino acids. The CDR3 reads CASSFGAGGRDTQYF. The CDR3 DNA follows: TGTGCCAGCAGCTTCGGAGCGGGAGGGCGAGATACGCAGTATTTT.

This clone was detected only a few times. The gene calls are TRBV7-9 and TRBJ1-1; D remains ambiguous. The CDR3 runs to 13 residues. The V end lost 5 bases, the J end lost 1 base, and 8 bases lay between the germline ends. Germline loops: CDR1 SEHNR, CDR2 FQNEAQ (reference sequence). The CDR3 reads CASSGGPNTEAFF. In DNA form, the CDR3 reads TGTGCCAGCAGCGGAGGACCGAACACTGAAGCTTTCTTT.

V is TRBV9 and J is TRBJ1-3; D may be TRBD1 (5 bases). The CDR3 runs to 17 residues. CDR1 is SGDLS, CDR2 YYNGEE, per germline. V shed 2 bases and J shed 0 bases, with 15 bases lying between them. The CDR3 DNA follows: TGTGCCAGCAGCGTTTTAACAGGACGAGACTCTGGAAACACCATATATTTT. Translating it yields CASSVLTGRDSGNTIYF.

This clone was seen a handful of times. In the same sample, other DNA sequences code for this CDR3. The rearrangement joins TRBV7-9 to TRBJ1-6, with D maybe TRBD1 (6 bases). The CDR3 has 14 residues. V lost 2 bases and J 6 bases, leaving 8 bases between the germline ends. Germline values: CDR1 SEHNR, CDR2 FQNEAQ (reference sequence). Here the CDR3 reads CASSLQGINSPLHF. Written as DNA, the CDR3 is TGTGCCAGCAGCTTACAGGGGATTAATTCACCCCTCCACTTT.

The V and J genes are TRBV6-1 and TRBJ1-3, with D perhaps TRBD1 (6 bases). This CDR3 has 15 residues. The germline V and J ends were trimmed by 6 bases and 8 bases, with 20 bases remaining between them. CDR1 is MNHNS, CDR2 SASEGT, per germline. The CDR3 coding sequence is TGTGCCAGCAGGGTAATGGGACACTCCGCCGACACCATATATTTT. Translation gives CASRVMGHSADTIYF.

The chain employs TRBV18 and TRBJ2-6; weak D call: TRBD1 (5 bases). Trimming removed 3 bases from V and 0 bases from J, with 12 bases in between. CDR1 is KGHSH, CDR2 LQKENI, per germline. The CDR3 loop spans 17 amino acids. CDR3 coding DNA: TGTGCCAGCTCACCGCAGGGCAAGAGCTCTGGGGCCAACGTCCTGACTTTC. This translates into CASSPQGKSSGANVLTF.

This clone was counted many times. CDR3 sequence: CASSVYTGELFF. The CDR3, as DNA: TGTGCCAGCAGCGTCTACACCGGGGAGCTGTTTTTT. The rearrangement joins TRBV7-2 to TRBJ2-2; D remains ambiguous. Trimming pared 5 bases from V and 3 bases from J, leaving 4 bases between. The CDR3 runs 12 residues. The germline V gene encodes CDR1 SGHTA and CDR2 FQGNSA.

This clone has more than one count but fewer than ten. The chain has TRBV30 and TRBJ2-5; TRBD2 aligns across 7 bases. The CDR3 consists of 12 residues. Germline lookup yields CDR1 GTSNPN and CDR2 SVGIG (reference sequence). Trimming removed 4 bases from V and 5 bases from J; junction bases left unmatched: 4. CDR3 sequence: CAWNQGGETQYF. CDR3 bases: TGTGCCTGGAATCAGGGAGGGGAGACCCAGTACTTC.